This T cell receptor (beta chain) was observed in a study of immune cell composition in non-small cell lung cancer. Study observations and caveats: TIL tumour reactivity correlated with maximal tumour-associated clone frequency in adenocarcinoma. Tumour TCR-beta clonality showed no significant link to smoking pack-years. Shared sequences between tumour-reactive and dominant in vivo clones were not proven.

TCRdb keeps only in-frame clones here, not all; method: immunoSEQ multiplex PCR. The sample contains approximately 9,000 clones, around four fifths of which appear only once. The CDR3 has 12 amino acids. Per germline, CDR1 ENHRY and CDR2 SYGVKD. Deletions cut 6 bases from V and 4 bases from J, with 9 bases between. Turning to this clone: The antigen remains undetermined.

The source material was lung tumor tissue. The receptor was derived from a human donor with non-small cell lung cancer. This chain links TRBV10-3 with TRBJ1-2, with D unresolved. CDR3 loop: CAIRGPLYGYTF. CDR3 nucleotide sequence: TGTGCCATCAGAGGCCCCCTCTATGGCTACACCTTC.